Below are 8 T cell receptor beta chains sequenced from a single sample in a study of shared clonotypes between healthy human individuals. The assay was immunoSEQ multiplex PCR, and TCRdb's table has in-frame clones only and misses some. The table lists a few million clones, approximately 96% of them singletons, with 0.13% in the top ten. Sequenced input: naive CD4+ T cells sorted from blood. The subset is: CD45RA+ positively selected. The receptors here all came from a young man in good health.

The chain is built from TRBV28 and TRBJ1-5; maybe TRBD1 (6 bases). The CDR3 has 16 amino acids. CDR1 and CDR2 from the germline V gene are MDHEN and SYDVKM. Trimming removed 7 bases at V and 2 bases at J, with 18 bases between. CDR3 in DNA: TGTGCCAGCACAAATGCGGGGGGGCGCGGCAATCAGCCCCAGCATTTT. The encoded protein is CASTNAGGRGNQPQHF.

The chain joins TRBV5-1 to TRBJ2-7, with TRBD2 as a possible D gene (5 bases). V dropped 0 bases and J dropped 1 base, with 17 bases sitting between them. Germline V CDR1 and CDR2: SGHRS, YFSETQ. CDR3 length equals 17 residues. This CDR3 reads CASSLASGLSRSYEQYF. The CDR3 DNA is TGCGCCAGCAGCTTGGCTTCCGGACTTAGCCGGTCCTACGAGCAGTACTTC.

CDR3 bases: TGTGCCAGTAGTACCCTCGGGACTAGCGGGAGTCAGACCCAGTACTTC. This codes for CASSTLGTSGSQTQYF. The chain has TRBV19 and TRBJ2-5, with 14 bases fitting TRBD2. V dropped 4 bases and J dropped 6; count of bases not matched to a gene: 7. There are 16 residues in the CDR3. Germline V gene sequence: CDR1 LNHDA, CDR2 SQIVND (reference sequence).

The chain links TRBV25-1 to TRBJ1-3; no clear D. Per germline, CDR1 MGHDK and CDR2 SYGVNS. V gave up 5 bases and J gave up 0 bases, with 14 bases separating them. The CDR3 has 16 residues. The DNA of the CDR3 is TGTGCCAGCAGTTTCCAGCGAAACCCCTCTGGAAACACCATATATTTT. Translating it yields CASSFQRNPSGNTIYF.

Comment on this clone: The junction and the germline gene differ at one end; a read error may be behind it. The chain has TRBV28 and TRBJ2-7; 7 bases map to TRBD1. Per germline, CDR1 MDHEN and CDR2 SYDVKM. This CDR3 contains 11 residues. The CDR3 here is CASNSQQGPVF. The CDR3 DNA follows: TGTGCCAGCAATTCCCAACAGGGGCCGGTATTC.

The CDR3, as DNA: TGCGCCAGCACCATTCCCGGGACAGGGATCACTGAAGCTTTCTTT. As protein: CASTIPGTGITEAFF. V gene TRBV5-1 combines with J gene TRBJ1-1, with 9 bases lining up with TRBD1. This CDR3 region has 15 residues. Germline lookup yields CDR1 SGHRS and CDR2 YFSETQ. V was clipped by 6 bases and J by 4 bases; unmatched bases: 10.

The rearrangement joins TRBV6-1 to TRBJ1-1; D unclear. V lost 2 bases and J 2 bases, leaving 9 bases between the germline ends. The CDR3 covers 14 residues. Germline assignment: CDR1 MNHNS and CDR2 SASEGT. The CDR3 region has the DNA TGTGCCAGCAGTGAAAGTGGTTATAACACTGAAGCTTTCTTT. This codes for CASSESGYNTEAFF.

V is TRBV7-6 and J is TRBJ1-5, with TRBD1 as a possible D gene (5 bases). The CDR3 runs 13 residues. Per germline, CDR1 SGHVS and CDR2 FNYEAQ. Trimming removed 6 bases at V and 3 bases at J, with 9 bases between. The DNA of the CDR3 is TGTGCCAGCAGTCGGGGGTACAATCAGCCCCAGCATTTT. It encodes CASSRGYNQPQHF.